This record covers a single T cell receptor (beta chain). This record belongs to a study of cytomegalovirus exposure and HLA in healthy donors. Study in general: A preliminary data release comprised 80 million or so unique TCRs obtained from HLA-typed donors.

PCR amplification relied on 60 Vbeta primers (plus 13 Jbeta primers). Libraries were prepared by immunoSEQ multiplex PCR; TCRdb keeps only in-frame clonotypes and omits some of them. Among around 130,000 clones listed, about four fifths were seen once. Trimming took 3 bases from V and 2 from J; bases not matched to a gene: 1. Germline V gives CDR1 GTSNPN, CDR2 SVGIG (reference sequence). The CDR3 has 14 amino acids. The genes are TRBV30 and TRBJ1-3, with 10 bases lining up with TRBD1. This TCR was recovered from a young man in good health and CMV-seronegative. The sample consisted of PBMCs. CDR3 region: CAWRGTGAGNTIYF. Here the CDR3 DNA reads TGTGCCTGGAGAGGGACAGGGGCTGGAAACACCATATATTTT.